The 15 T cell receptor beta chains below all came from one sample that was sequenced in a study of cytomegalovirus exposure and HLA in healthy donors. The PCR ran on 60 Vbeta and 13 Jbeta primers. Measured with immunoSEQ multiplex PCR; TCRdb has only the in-frame clones, and not every one. The table has around 250,000 clones, around 90% seen once; the top ten hold 1.5% to 2%. The sequenced sample was PBMCs. The source is a girl aged 2-10 years in good health and CMV-seronegative.

The V gene is TRBV9, the J gene TRBJ1-2; D is possibly TRBD1 (6 bases). Deletions cut 0 bases from V and 6 bases from J, with 12 bases between. The germline CDR1 and CDR2 sequences are SGDLS and YYNGEE. CDR3 size: 14 residues. In DNA, the CDR3 is TGTGCCAGCAGCGTAGGGGGGCGGTCGGATGGCTACACCTTC. Translating gives CASSVGGRSDGYTF.

Note on this clone: An end of the junction differs from the germline gene, which may be a read error. The genes are TRBV7-9 and TRBJ2-5; 13 bases map to TRBD2. The length of the CDR3 is 18 residues. Germline values: CDR1 SEHNR, CDR2 FQNEAQ (reference sequence). CDR3 DNA: TGTTCCAGCAGTCCCGATGCCCTACTAGCGGGGGGGCGAGAGACCCAGTACTTC. The encoded protein is CSSSPDALLAGGRETQYF.

This chain joins TRBV5-6 and TRBJ2-7; 8 bases line up with TRBD1. Germline trimming cut 0 bases from V and 2 bases from J; bases unmatched to any gene: 7. From germline, CDR1 is SGHDT and CDR2 YYEEEE. There are 16 residues in the CDR3. In DNA, the CDR3 is TGTGCCAGCAGCTTGGGAGCCGGGACAGGCCCCTACGAGCAGTACTTC. Protein sequence: CASSLGAGTGPYEQYF.

J is TRBJ1-4 and V is TRBV6-5; D ambiguous. The V gene lost 2 bases and the J gene lost 2 bases, with 6 bases spanning the gap. The CDR3 is made up of 14 amino acids. The germline CDR1 and CDR2 sequences are MNHEY and SVGAGI. CDR3 DNA: TGTGCCAGCAGTTACGGAGGCACTAATGAAAAACTGTTTTTT. Translation: CASSYGGTNEKLFF.

The J gene is TRBJ1-5, the V gene TRBV30, with D unclear. The germline V gene has CDR1 GTSNPN and CDR2 SVGIG (reference sequence). The CDR3 covers 13 residues. V was cut by 0 bases and J by 6 bases, with 9 bases left in between. This CDR3 is CAWSVRSGQPQHF. The CDR3 DNA is TGTGCCTGGAGTGTACGGTCTGGTCAGCCCCAGCATTTT.

This chain joins TRBV7-9 and TRBJ2-1; 10 bases agree with TRBD1. From germline, CDR1 is SEHNR and CDR2 FQNEAQ (reference sequence). Trimming took 3 bases from V and 7 from J; bases not matched to a gene: 6. This CDR3 comprises 15 residues. CDR3 DNA sequence: TGTGCCAGCAGCTTTATGGGACAGGGGAGTAATGAGCAGTTCTTC. Its translation: CASSFMGQGSNEQFF.

The J gene is TRBJ2-7, the V gene TRBV5-1, with 9 bases fitting TRBD1. The ends lost 4 bases at V and 3 bases at J; junction bases unmatched: 11. Germline assignment: CDR1 SGHRS and CDR2 YFSETQ. The CDR3 runs 16 residues. Here the CDR3 DNA reads TGCGCCAGCAGCACAGTGGGACAGGGCTTAAGCTACGAGCAGTACTTC. Protein: CASSTVGQGLSYEQYF.

J is TRBJ2-1 and V is TRBV5-4; tentatively, D is TRBD1 (5 bases). V shed 1 base and J shed 4 bases, with 12 bases lying between them. CDR3 length: 15 residues. Germline assignment: CDR1 SGHNT and CDR2 YYREEE (reference sequence). The CDR3 DNA sequence: TGTGCCAGCAGCTTGACCCAGGACATTTACAATGAGCAGTTCTTC. Translated: CASSLTQDIYNEQFF.

CDR3 in DNA: TGTGCCAGCAGTGAACAGGGTGGGGCCAACGTCCTGACTTTC. It translates to CASSEQGGANVLTF. The rearrangement joins TRBV6-5 to TRBJ2-6; maybe TRBD1 (6 bases). This CDR3 comprises 14 residues. Germline CDR1 MNHEY, CDR2 SVGAGI. The ends were cut back, 5 bases at V and 3 bases at J, with 8 bases in the middle.

The chain couples TRBV28 to TRBJ1-5; 8 positions match TRBD1. Germline V gene sequence: CDR1 MDHEN, CDR2 SYDVKM. The CDR3 has 15 residues. The V and J ends lost 5 bases and 0 bases, in that order; junction bases with no gene match: 3. CDR3 region: CASSRTGHSNQPQHF. DNA for the CDR3: TGTGCCAGCAGTAGGACAGGGCATAGCAATCAGCCCCAGCATTTT.

This clone was detected once. This sequence joins TRBV18 and TRBJ2-2, with 15 bases fitting TRBD2. Unmatched junction bases numbered 5, after V lost 6 bases and J lost 6 bases. Germline CDR1 reads KGHSH; CDR2 reads LQKENI. The CDR3 has 16 residues. CDR3 loop: CASSGLAGGNAGELFF. The CDR3 DNA follows: TGTGCCAGCTCGGGACTAGCGGGAGGTAACGCCGGGGAGCTGTTTTTT.

Here the CDR3 reads CASSPSLKLVADEAFF. CDR3 bases: TGTGCCAGCTCACCATCGCTGAAACTGGTGGCGGATGAAGCTTTCTTT. This rearrangement joins TRBV18 to TRBJ1-1; D is uncertain. Germline values: CDR1 KGHSH, CDR2 LQKENI. The CDR3 consists of 16 residues. The germline V and J ends were trimmed by 2 bases and 7 bases, with 20 bases remaining between them.

J is TRBJ1-2 and V is TRBV13, with D maybe TRBD1 (6 bases). Germline V gene data show CDR1 as PRHDT and CDR2 as FYEKMQ (reference sequence). The V and J ends lost 1 base and 4 bases respectively, with 10 bases between them. The CDR3 contains 14 residues. CDR3 amino acids: CASSLEQGIYGYTF. DNA for the CDR3: TGTGCCAGCAGCTTAGAACAGGGAATCTATGGCTACACCTTC.

In this sample, this clone turned up once. The gene calls are TRBV19 and TRBJ2-7; TRBD1 aligns across 7 bases. Looked up from germline, CDR1 is LNHDA and CDR2 is SQIVND (reference sequence). The CDR3 loop spans 14 amino acids. J gave up 5 bases and V 8 bases, and 12 bases lay outside the gene matches. In DNA, the CDR3 is TGTGCCAGTCATCGGACAGGAACGTCCAACGAGCAGTACTTC. Translated, it gives CASHRTGTSNEQYF.

This rearrangement joins TRBV4-3 to TRBJ2-5; 13 bases agree with TRBD2. V lost 4 bases and J lost 2; bases outside the gene matches: 7. Germline loops: CDR1 LGHNA, CDR2 YSLEER. This CDR3 spans 17 amino acids. The CDR3 loop reads CASSLNPGLAGQETQYF. The CDR3 DNA is TGCGCCAGCAGCCTAAATCCGGGACTAGCGGGACAAGAGACCCAGTACTTC.